The next 27 T cell receptor beta chains were all read from a single sample in a study of T cell changes during pregnancy in multiple sclerosis. The data were produced by immunoSEQ multiplex PCR, yet TCRdb's version contains in-frame clones alone and is incomplete. The sample consists of roughly 69,000 clones, just over 90% of them appearing once. The specimen was peripheral blood, collected after pregnancy. These receptor sequences come from a female donor with multiple sclerosis, enrolled in a pregnancy study.

The chain combines TRBV6-4 with TRBJ2-1, with a possible D match to TRBD2 (5 bases). The CDR3 is made up of 15 amino acids. The V end lost 3 bases, the J end lost 0 bases, and 9 bases lay between the germline ends. CDR1 is MRHNA, CDR2 SNTAGT, per germline. CDR3 sequence (DNA): TGTGCCAGCAGTGAAAGGAGCGGCTCCTACAATGAGCAGTTCTTC. It is translated as CASSERSGSYNEQFF.

The chain joins TRBV5-5 to TRBJ1-5; unclear D gene. The CDR3 loop spans 15 amino acids. Trimming pared 4 bases from V and 4 bases from J, leaving 15 bases between. Germline CDR1 and CDR2: SGHKS and YYEKEE (reference sequence). This CDR3 is CASSPSPGLNQPQHF. The CDR3 DNA sequence: TGTGCCAGCAGCCCCAGCCCGGGATTAAATCAGCCCCAGCATTTT.

V gene TRBV7-9 combines with J gene TRBJ2-1, with D perhaps TRBD1 (6 bases). Trimming removed 4 bases from V and 2 bases from J, with 12 bases in between. CDR1 and CDR2 (germline): SEHNR, FQNEAQ (reference sequence). This CDR3 comprises 15 residues. The CDR3 sequence: CASSSMTGPYNEQFF. The CDR3 nucleotides read TGTGCCAGCAGCTCTATGACAGGACCCTACAATGAGCAGTTCTTC.

The CDR3 nucleotides read TGTGCCAGCAGGAGCGGGCAAAAAACCTACGAGCAGTACTTC. Protein sequence: CASRSGQKTYEQYF. The V gene is TRBV28, the J gene TRBJ2-7; D may be TRBD2 (6 bases). The V end was cut by 6 bases, the J end by 2 bases, with 14 bases between. Germline V gene lookup returns CDR1 MDHEN and CDR2 SYDVKM. The CDR3 sequence is 14 residues long.

The CDR3 nucleotides read TGCAGTACTCCGGGTGGGGAGACCCAGTACTTC. The encoded protein is CSTPGGETQYF. The chain has TRBV20-1 and TRBJ2-5; no firm D call. Trimming stripped 8 bases from V and 5 bases from J, with 12 bases between. Per the germline V gene, CDR1 is DFQATT and CDR2 is SNEGSKA (reference sequence). There are 11 residues in the CDR3.

The chain is built from TRBV6-4 and TRBJ2-1; 8 bases are a match to TRBD2. This CDR3 has 15 amino acids. The V segment lost 4 bases and the J segment 7 bases; nucleotides outside the gene matches: 9. Germline assignment: CDR1 MRHNA and CDR2 SNTAGT. CDR3 residues: CASSVNSAGANEQFF. In DNA form, the CDR3 reads TGTGCCAGCAGTGTTAATTCAGCGGGAGCGAATGAGCAGTTCTTC.

V and J are TRBV28 and TRBJ2-7; 9 bases map to TRBD2. The V gene's germline CDR1 is MDHEN and CDR2 SYDVKM. CDR3 size: 17 residues. The J segment lost 0 bases and the V segment lost 5 bases, leaving 11 bases of the junction unmatched. The CDR3 spells CASSLSGGRVHSYEQYF. CDR3 sequence (DNA): TGTGCCAGCAGTCTCTCCGGCGGGAGGGTCCACTCCTACGAGCAGTACTTC.

The chain links TRBV11-2 to TRBJ2-1, with 8 bases lining up with TRBD1. CDR3 length equals 16 residues. V was clipped by 2 bases and J by 4 bases; unmatched bases: 7. Germline V gives CDR1 SGHAT, CDR2 FQNNGV. The CDR3 region is CASSLLQGARYNEQFF. The CDR3 nucleotides are TGTGCCAGCAGCTTACTTCAGGGGGCGCGATACAATGAGCAGTTCTTC.

The chain recombines TRBV4-3 with TRBJ1-1, with D hard to call. This CDR3 contains 14 residues. Trimming stripped 2 bases from V and 1 base from J, with 8 bases between. Germline V gene sequence: CDR1 LGHNA, CDR2 YSLEER. This chain's CDR3 is CASSQMTPNTEAFF. DNA of the CDR3: TGCGCCAGCAGCCAAATGACACCGAACACTGAAGCTTTCTTT.

This sequence joins TRBV6-6 and TRBJ2-1; 10 positions agree with TRBD1. The CDR3 covers 16 residues. The germline gives CDR1 MNHNY, CDR2 SVGAGI (reference sequence). With 2 bases clipped from V and 6 bases from J, the junction kept 7 bases outside the gene matches. The CDR3 DNA reads as TGTGCCAGCAGTTACACCCGGGACAGGGGAACCAATGAGCAGTTCTTC. It specifies CASSYTRDRGTNEQFF.

This sequence joins TRBV10-1 and TRBJ2-3; D is perhaps TRBD2 (5 bases). CDR3 length equals 14 residues. Deletions cut 3 bases from V and 1 base from J, with 8 bases between. Germline V lookup: CDR1 WNHNN, CDR2 SYGVQD (reference sequence). CDR3 residues: CASSEGSGTDTQYF. As DNA, the CDR3 is TGCGCCAGCAGTGAAGGTAGCGGCACAGATACGCAGTATTTT.

This clone appeared a single time. The chain combines TRBV7-3 with TRBJ2-3; 14 bases line up with TRBD2. V lost 2 bases, J lost 0 bases, and 4 bases stayed unmatched. Germline V CDR1 and CDR2: SGHTA, FQGTGA. This CDR3 has 18 residues. The CDR3 nucleotides read TGTGCCAGCAGCTTATCGGGACTAGCGGGGGCTAGCACAGATACGCAGTATTTT. Translation gives CASSLSGLAGASTDTQYF.

This clone was detected a few times. The CDR3 coding sequence is TGTGCCAGCAGTGACCGGGCGGGCACGAACACCGGGGAGCTGTTTTTT. Translated: CASSDRAGTNTGELFF. The rearrangement uses TRBV6-4 and TRBJ2-2; D might be TRBD2 (5 bases). CDR1 is MRHNA and CDR2 is SNTAGT in the germline V gene. This CDR3 is 16 amino acids long. The V gene lost 2 bases and the J gene lost 0 bases, with 10 bases spanning the gap.

The chain combines TRBV7-3 with TRBJ2-1; D perhaps matches TRBD1 (5 bases). V was clipped by 4 bases and J by 0 bases, with 13 bases between them. Germline CDR1 and CDR2: SGHTA and FQGTGA. This CDR3 has 16 residues. As DNA, the CDR3 is TGTGCCAGCAGCTCCTGGGGCCAGGGCTCCTACAATGAGCAGTTCTTC. Amino acid sequence: CASSSWGQGSYNEQFF.

This sequence joins TRBV19 and TRBJ2-1; 13 bases line up with TRBD2. V lost 8 bases to trimming and J lost 9 bases; unmatched junction nucleotides: 7. CDR3 length: 14 residues. CDR1 LNHDA and CDR2 SQIVND come from the germline V gene (reference sequence). The CDR3 DNA reads as TGTGCCAGTGCCACGGGGACTAGCGGGATTGAGCAGTTCTTC. It is translated as CASATGTSGIEQFF.

The chain uses TRBV29-1 and TRBJ2-6; D unclear. The CDR3 sequence is 13 residues long. Between the trimmed V and J ends, which lost 7 bases and 5 bases, there was a span of 12 bases. Germline V CDR1 and CDR2: SQVTM, ANQGSEA. This CDR3 reads CSAVTVRANVLTF. CDR3 sequence (DNA): TGCAGCGCCGTTACAGTGAGGGCCAACGTCCTGACTTTC. Full variable domain (rest looked up from reference TRBV29-1 and TRBJ2-6): SAVISQKPSRDICQRGTSLTIQCQVDSQVTMMFWYRQQPGQSLTLIATANQGSEATYESGFVIDKFPISRPNLTFSTLTVSNMSPEDSSIYLCSAVTVRANVLTFGAGSRLTVL.

This clone was detected only once. The V gene is TRBV18, the J gene TRBJ2-5; 8 nucleotides align to TRBD1. Germline CDR1 KGHSH, CDR2 LQKENI. V lost 6 bases to trimming and J lost 4 bases; unmatched junction nucleotides: 16. The CDR3 totals 17 residues. The CDR3 is CASSRTLTGAGGETQYF. The CDR3 nucleotides are TGTGCCAGCTCCCGAACTCTGACAGGGGCAGGTGGAGAGACCCAGTACTTC. Using reference TRBV18 and TRBJ2-5 for the parts outside the CDR3, the full variable domain is NAGVMQNPRHLVRRRGQEARLRCSPMKGHSHVYWYRQLPEEGLKFMVYLQKENIIDESGMPKERFSAEFPKEGPSILRIQQVVRGDSAAYFCASSRTLTGAGGETQYFGPGTRLLVL.

The chain is built from TRBV19 and TRBJ2-3; D not resolved. This CDR3 has 13 amino acids. V was shortened by 3 bases and J by 3 bases, with 7 bases between the two germline ends. Per the germline V gene, CDR1 is LNHDA and CDR2 is SQIVND (reference sequence). CDR3 nucleotides: TGTGCCAGTAGTATCTCCAGAACAGATACGCAGTATTTT. This encodes CASSISRTDTQYF.

The chain links TRBV5-1 to TRBJ2-7, with D unclear. V was clipped by 4 bases and J by 9 bases, with 14 bases between them. CDR1 is SGHRS and CDR2 is YFSETQ in the germline V gene. There are 12 residues in the CDR3. CDR3 bases: TGCGCCAGCAGCCGCAGTGATGTTGGGCAGTACTTC. Protein sequence: CASSRSDVGQYF.

V gene TRBV4-2 combines with J gene TRBJ2-1; 7 bases are shared with TRBD2. Germline loops: CDR1 LGHNA, CDR2 YNFKEQ. This CDR3 is 16 amino acids long. The V gene end was trimmed by 0 bases and the J gene end by 7 bases; junction bases not matched to a gene: 9. CDR3 coding DNA: TGTGCCAGCAGCCAAGAGGGTAGCGGGCGCACTAATGAGCAGTTCTTC. It encodes CASSQEGSGRTNEQFF.

This clone has just one count. The chain links TRBV30 to TRBJ1-1; 10 bases are shared with TRBD1. The CDR3 totals 14 residues. The J segment lost 1 base and the V segment lost 3 bases, leaving 2 bases of the junction unmatched. Per germline, CDR1 GTSNPN and CDR2 SVGIG (reference sequence). For the CDR3, the DNA is TGTGCCTGGAGGACAGGGGGCTCGAACACTGAAGCTTTCTTT. This sequence encodes CAWRTGGSNTEAFF. Drawing the rest from reference TRBV30 and TRBJ1-1, the complete variable domain is SQTIHQWPATLVQPVGSPLSLECTVEGTSNPNLYWYRQAAGRGLQLLFYSVGIGQISSEVPQNLSASRPQDRQFILSSKKLLLSDSGFYLCAWRTGGSNTEAFFGQGTRLTVV.

This chain joins TRBV6-4 and TRBJ2-1; 8 positions match TRBD2. The V and J ends lost 6 bases and 6 bases, in that order; junction bases with no gene match: 10. CDR1 is MRHNA, CDR2 SNTAGT, per germline. This CDR3 has 15 residues. Here the CDR3 DNA reads TGTGCCAGCAGCCCATCGGGAGGGCCGGGCAATGAGCAGTTCTTC. Residues: CASSPSGGPGNEQFF.

The V call is TRBV6-1, the J call TRBJ2-1; 12 bases align to TRBD2. Germline trimming cut 7 bases from V and 9 bases from J; bases unmatched to any gene: 10. The germline V gene encodes CDR1 MNHNS and CDR2 SASEGT. The CDR3 extends over 15 amino acids. The CDR3 DNA reads TGTGCCAGCACCAGACTAGCGGGAGATGTTGGTGAGCAGTTCTTC. Translation gives CASTRLAGDVGEQFF.

The CDR3 loop reads CASSSWGGQDQPQHF. The CDR3 DNA reads as TGCGCCAGCAGCTCTTGGGGCGGACAGGATCAGCCCCAGCATTTT. The chain is built from TRBV5-1 and TRBJ1-5; 7 nucleotides align to TRBD1. CDR1 is SGHRS, CDR2 YFSETQ, per germline. V trimming: 3 bases; J trimming: 5 bases; junction bases outside the gene matches: 8. CDR3 length: 15 residues. The entire variable domain, with the rest obtained from reference TRBV5-1 and TRBJ1-5, is as follows: KAGVTQTPRYLIKTRGQQVTLSCSPISGHRSVSWYQQTPGQGLQFLFEYFSETQRNKGNFPGRFSGRQFSNSRSEMNVSTLELGDSALYLCASSSWGGQDQPQHFGDGTRLSIL.

CDR3 bases: TGTGCCAGTAGTGATAACCCCCTAGCGGGAGGGGACGAGCAGTACTTC. Encoded protein: CASSDNPLAGGDEQYF. J is TRBJ2-7 and V is TRBV19; 12 bases fit TRBD2. CDR1 and CDR2 from the germline V gene are LNHDA and SQIVND (reference sequence). This CDR3 has 16 amino acids. Trimming cost V 5 bases and J 5 bases; bases outside gene matches: 10.

The V gene is TRBV28, the J gene TRBJ2-7; TRBD1 agrees at 10 bases. Germline CDR1 MDHEN, CDR2 SYDVKM. There are 16 residues in the CDR3. V lost 3 bases to trimming and J lost 3 bases; unmatched junction nucleotides: 8. DNA for the CDR3: TGTGCCAGCAGTTTCCCGGGTGGGACAGGGGTCTACGAGCAGTACTTC. It yields the protein CASSFPGGTGVYEQYF.

This chain uses TRBV28 with TRBJ2-5; 9 nucleotides align to TRBD2. The CDR3 is 16 residues long. Germline V lookup: CDR1 MDHEN, CDR2 SYDVKM. J lost 5 bases, V lost 1 base, and 8 bases had no gene match. The CDR3: CASSLSSGVTQETQYF. CDR3 coding DNA: TGTGCCAGCAGTTTATCTAGCGGGGTTACCCAGGAGACCCAGTACTTC.